This T cell receptor beta chain comes out of a study of OX40 agonist ivuxolimab in advanced cancers. About the research overall: The group had a mean age of about 64 years, ranged from about 23 to 85, and was 82.7% male.

On this clone itself: Its antigen is undetermined.

General study points: Fewer expanded clones were found on average in CD4+ than in CD8+ T cells.

V shed 4 bases and J 4 bases; nucleotides not matched to a gene: 4. Germline V gene sequence: CDR1 MNHNY, CDR2 SVGAGI (reference sequence). CDR3 length equals 15 residues. Some clones are missing from TCRdb's copy, which holds only in-frame ones; the method was immunoSEQ multiplex PCR. The table records approximately 100,000 clones, 90% of them present only once. The sequencing used CD4+ or CD8+ T cells sorted from blood, collected in a trial of the OX40 agonist ivuxolimab. The TCR originated in an adult with an advanced solid tumor such as melanoma, head and neck, liver or kidney cancer. This rearrangement joins TRBV6-6 to TRBJ2-1, with 10 bases matching TRBD2. The CDR3 spells CASSFQTSGYNEQFF. DNA of the CDR3: TGTGCCAGCAGTTTCCAGACTAGCGGGTACAATGAGCAGTTCTTC.